A selection of T cell receptor beta chains follows, all from one sample in a study of vaccination effects on CD4 cells after COVID-19. For these receptors, no antigen is known. The table came from immunoSEQ multiplex PCR; TCRdb's copy has only in-frame clones and leaves some out. The data hold some 25,000 clones, with less than 85% observed a single time. Sequences were derived from CD4+ T cells from PBMCs cultured with SARS-CoV-2 spike peptides, sampled before COVID-19 vaccination. The receptors stem from a human donor who had a prior SARS-CoV-2 infection. Each CDR3 is given with its conserved first and last residue. D genes are given only for firm matches. A row's size may be missing; if present it is once, few, many or a size class.

clone_size	d_call	v_call	j_call	cdr3_aa	cdr3_nt
few	TRBD1	TRBV4-1	TRBJ2-3	CASSHQDRAGSTDTQYF	TGCGCCAGCAGCCACCAGGACAGGGCGGGCAGCACAGATACGCAGTATTTT
NA	TRBD2	TRBV5-1	TRBJ2-7	CASSIAGTSGSYEQYF	TGCGCCAGCAGCATTGCCGGGACTAGCGGGTCCTACGAGCAGTACTTC
few	TRBD1	TRBV30	TRBJ2-5	CAWSFWTDRQGKQETQYF	TGTGCCTGGAGTTTTTGGACCGACCGACAGGGTAAACAAGAGACCCAGTACTTC
few	NA	TRBV15	TRBJ2-7	CATSTSGGGVREQYF	TGTGCCACCAGCACATCCGGGGGTGGGGTACGCGAGCAGTACTTC
NA	TRBD2	TRBV4-2	TRBJ2-7	CASSQDAGGPYEQYF	TGTGCCAGCAGCCAAGATGCGGGGGGTCCTTACGAGCAGTACTTC
NA	NA	TRBV13	TRBJ2-5	CASSLTNQETQYF	TGTGCCAGCAGCCTTACAAACCAAGAGACCCAGTACTTC
NA	NA	TRBV19	TRBJ2-3	CASSIAWADTQYF	TGTGCCAGTAGTATAGCGTGGGCAGATACGCAGTATTTT
NA	NA	TRBV29-1	TRBJ2-3	CSVEDRALSPDTQYF	TGCAGCGTTGAAGACAGGGCTTTGTCTCCGGATACGCAGTATTTT
NA	NA	TRBV5-1	TRBJ2-5	CASSLDETQYF	TGCGCCAGCAGCTTAGATGAGACCCAGTACTTC
NA	NA	TRBV11-3	TRBJ2-4	CASSFRGSGMAKNIQYF	TGTGCCAGCAGCTTTCGAGGGTCGGGGATGGCCAAAAACATTCAGTACTTC
NA	NA	TRBV7-8	TRBJ1-1	CASSLEDGTEAFF	TGTGCCAGCAGCTTAGAGGACGGCACTGAAGCTTTCTTT
NA	TRBD1	TRBV5-1	TRBJ2-7	CASSLGTGGDEQYF	TGCGCCAGCAGCTTGGGCACAGGGGGCGACGAGCAGTACTTC
NA	TRBD2	TRBV7-2	TRBJ2-2	CASSFSGGPLSTGELFF	TGTGCCAGCAGCTTTAGCGGGGGGCCCTTGAGCACCGGGGAGCTGTTTTTT
few	TRBD2	TRBV5-1	TRBJ2-3	CASSLLGLVDTQYF	TGCGCCAGCAGCTTGTTGGGACTAGTAGATACGCAGTATTTT
NA	TRBD2	TRBV10-3	TRBJ2-5	CAISVAGGQETQYF	TGTGCCATCAGTGTGGCGGGGGGCCAAGAGACCCAGTACTTC
NA	NA	TRBV12-5	TRBJ1-3	CASGFSPRGSGNTIYF	TGTGCTAGTGGTTTTTCCCCTCGGGGCTCTGGAAACACCATATATTTT
once	NA	TRBV7-2	TRBJ2-3	CASSPFAGASTDTQYF	TGTGCCAGCAGCCCGTTCGCGGGGGCTAGCACAGATACGCAGTATTTT
NA	NA	TRBV5-4	TRBJ2-1	CASYGAGRPAGEQFF	TGTGCCAGCTACGGCGCCGGACGACCTGCGGGTGAGCAGTTCTTC
NA	TRBD1	TRBV5-1	TRBJ1-1	CASSLRQGYAGTEAFF	TGCGCCAGCAGCCTAAGACAGGGCTACGCGGGAACTGAAGCTTTCTTT
NA	NA	TRBV13	TRBJ2-1	CASSPRLGTYNEQFF	TGTGCCAGCAGCCCACGACTAGGGACCTACAATGAGCAGTTCTTC
NA	TRBD2	TRBV2	TRBJ2-5	CASSRGDQETQYF	TGTGCCAGCAGTCGGGGGGACCAAGAGACCCAGTACTTC
NA	NA	TRBV7-2	TRBJ2-5	CASSPSWAGAETQYF	TGTGCCAGCAGCCCGAGCTGGGCGGGGGCTGAGACCCAGTACTTC
NA	NA	TRBV18	TRBJ1-1	CASSNSGRTGTEAFF	TGTGCCAGCTCCAACAGCGGGAGAACCGGCACTGAAGCTTTCTTT
once	NA	TRBV9	TRBJ2-1	CASSVDWGSDSEQFF	TGTGCCAGCAGCGTAGATTGGGGTTCAGACAGTGAGCAGTTCTTC
NA	NA	TRBV28	TRBJ1-1	CASSSGGENTEAFF	TGTGCCAGCAGTTCCGGGGGGGAGAACACTGAAGCTTTCTTT
NA	TRBD1	TRBV7-8	TRBJ1-2	CASSAVPGQGAYNYGYTF	TGTGCCAGCAGCGCCGTACCGGGACAGGGGGCTTATAACTATGGCTACACCTTC
NA	NA	TRBV30	TRBJ2-7	CAWSRTYEQYF	TGTGCCTGGAGTAGGACTTACGAGCAGTACTTC
NA	NA	TRBV6-5	TRBJ2-6	CASTAGPSGANVLTF	TGTGCCAGCACCGCGGGGCCCTCTGGGGCCAACGTCCTGACTTTC
NA	TRBD1	TRBV5-4	TRBJ1-1	CASSGRQGMNTEAFF	TGTGCCAGCAGCGGGAGACAGGGCATGAACACTGAAGCTTTCTTT
NA	NA	TRBV5-1	TRBJ2-7	CASSVLPRLRSYEQYF	TGCGCCAGCAGCGTCCTACCAAGGTTACGCTCCTACGAGCAGTACTTC
NA	NA	TRBV2	TRBJ2-6	CASSEFTGPGANVLTF	TGTGCCAGCAGTGAATTTACGGGACCTGGGGCCAACGTCCTGACTTTC
NA	TRBD2	TRBV6-2/TRBV6-3	TRBJ2-2	CASSHRTSGAGELFF	TGTGCCAGCAGCCACCGGACTAGCGGGGCCGGGGAGCTGTTTTTT
NA	NA	TRBV2	TRBJ1-5	CASTTYSSNQPQHF	TGTGCCAGCACTACATATTCTAGCAATCAGCCCCAGCATTTT
NA	NA	TRBV5-1	TRBJ2-5	CASSTFGGETQYF	TGCGCCAGCAGCACATTTGGGGGGGAGACCCAGTACTTC
NA	NA	TRBV18	TRBJ1-4	CASSAVATNEKLFF	TGTGCCAGCTCAGCAGTGGCAACTAATGAAAAACTGTTTTTT
NA	NA	TRBV7-2	TRBJ1-1	CASSSTAGVLNTEAFF	TGTGCCAGCAGCTCTACGGCCGGGGTCCTGAACACTGAAGCTTTCTTT
once	NA	TRBV3-1/TRBV3-2	TRBJ1-2	CASSAEDPNYGYTF	TGTGCCAGCAGCGCAGAGGACCCTAACTATGGCTACACCTTC
NA	NA	TRBV5-8	TRBJ2-7	CASTRGGATTYEQYF	TGTGCCAGCACCAGGGGAGGGGCTACCACCTACGAGCAGTACTTC
NA	NA	TRBV20-1	TRBJ2-3	CSARSPDTQYF	TGCAGTGCCCGAAGCCCAGATACGCAGTATTTT
NA	NA	TRBV27	TRBJ1-5	CASGQPQHF	TGTGCCTCGGGGCAGCCCCAGCATTTT
NA	NA	TRBV9	TRBJ1-3	CASSGRGGLFGNTIYF	TGTGCCAGCAGCGGTAGAGGAGGCCTCTTTGGAAACACCATATATTTT
few	TRBD1	TRBV4-3	TRBJ1-2	CASSQDWTGGIYGYTF	TGCGCCAGCAGCCAAGACTGGACAGGGGGCATCTATGGCTACACCTTC
NA	NA	TRBV9	TRBJ2-1	CASGGSYNEQFF	TGTGCCAGCGGGGGTTCCTACAATGAGCAGTTCTTC
NA	NA	TRBV7-9	TRBJ2-1	CASSLGLSPGQTPAEFF	TGTGCCAGCAGCTTAGGTTTATCGCCGGGACAAACTCCCGCCGAGTTCTTC
NA	NA	TRBV3-1/TRBV3-2	TRBJ1-6	CASSPTRVSPLHF	TGTGCCAGCAGCCCCACGAGGGTTTCACCCCTCCACTTT
few	NA	TRBV19	TRBJ1-1	CASSMGKNTEAFF	TGTGCCAGTAGTATGGGGAAGAACACTGAAGCTTTCTTT
NA	NA	TRBV2	TRBJ2-6	CASSGNLDTSGANVLTF	TGTGCCAGCAGTGGAAACCTAGATACCTCTGGGGCCAACGTCCTGACTTTC
NA	NA	TRBV5-1	TRBJ1-1	CASSPGDRTLNTEAFF	TGCGCCAGCAGCCCTGGGGACCGTACGCTGAACACTGAAGCTTTCTTT
NA	NA	TRBV7-9	TRBJ1-2	CASSIRDLRDTRGYTF	TGTGCCAGCAGCATCCGGGACCTCAGAGACACGAGGGGCTACACCTTC
NA	NA	TRBV7-2	TRBJ2-1	CASSRVLGSSYNEQFF	TGTGCCAGCAGTCGGGTCCTGGGTAGTTCCTACAATGAGCAGTTCTTC
NA	NA	TRBV12-3/TRBV12-4	TRBJ2-2	CASSPNTGELFF	TGTGCCAGCAGTCCGAACACCGGGGAGCTGTTTTTT
NA	TRBD1	TRBV19	TRBJ1-1	CASTKGGGINTEAFF	TGTGCCAGTACCAAAGGGGGCGGCATTAACACTGAAGCTTTCTTT
few	NA	TRBV2	TRBJ1-5	CASRGSGKEPQHF	TGTGCCAGCAGGGGGTCCGGTAAGGAGCCCCAGCATTTT